The 25 T cell receptor beta chains below all came from one sample that was sequenced in a study of beta chain features in type 1 diabetes (dated by TCRdb to 2016 to 2019). Library preparation employed the immunoSEQ multiplex PCR assay. The entire isolated RNA was reverse transcribed using the High Capacity cDNA Reverse Transcription Kit, and thus expressed TCRB transcripts were sequenced. TCRdb holds this immuneACCESS table with in-frame rearrangements only. Some clones are missing; in checked studies, unresolved V genes explain under half, and the rest has no known cause. In all, the sample holds tens of thousands of clones, and roughly a third of those were seen once. The ten most abundant clones make up 0.4% to 0.45% of the sample. The sequenced sample was stem cell memory CD4+ T cells from blood. Read against the paper, the sample's cell subset or site label means: stem cell-like memory CD4+ T cells. The receptors derive from a woman under 30 in good health.

The rearrangement joins TRBV28 to TRBJ2-7; 9 bases fit TRBD1. The germline CDR1 and CDR2 sequences are MDHEN and SYDVKM. V trimming: 6 bases; J trimming: 1 base; junction bases outside the gene matches: 4. This CDR3 has 14 residues. The CDR3 here is CASRQQGASYEQYF. CDR3 nucleotide sequence: TGTGCCAGCAGACAACAGGGGGCATCCTACGAGCAGTACTTC.

V usage is TRBV29-1 and J usage is TRBJ2-3; TRBD1 matches at 9 bases. Germline CDR1 is SQVTM and CDR2 is ANQGSEA. The V and J ends lost 2 bases and 0 bases, in that order; junction bases with no gene match: 12. The CDR3 has 18 residues. Written as DNA, the CDR3 is TGCAGCGTTGAAAACGACAGGGGGAGAGACCCTAGCACAGATACGCAGTATTTT. It is translated as CSVENDRGRDPSTDTQYF.

The chain has TRBV19 and TRBJ1-2; 8 bases align to TRBD1. The CDR3 is 14 amino acids. CDR1 is LNHDA and CDR2 is SQIVND in the germline V gene (reference sequence). After removal of 5 bases from V and 8 bases from J, the junction contained 10 bases not matched to a gene. CDR3 coding DNA: TGTGCCAGTAGTCCCAGACAGGGGCTAAGGGGCTACACCTTC. It codes for CASSPRQGLRGYTF. The whole variable domain, filled in from reference TRBV19 and TRBJ1-2, reads DGGITQSPKYLFRKEGQNVTLSCEQNLNHDAMYWYRQDPGQGLRLIYYSQIVNDFQKGDIAEGYSVSREKKESFPLTVTSAQKNPTAFYLCASSPRQGLRGYTFGSGTRLTVV.

This chain joins TRBV23-1 and TRBJ2-7, with TRBD2 as a possible D gene (6 bases). TRBV23-1 is known as an ORF, though its function is uncertain. The CDR3 loop spans 13 amino acids. Trimming left V 11 bases short and J 6 bases short, with 20 bases between. The CDR3 region is CAPHLGGLPEQYF. DNA of the CDR3: TGCGCCCCCCACTTGGGGGGACTTCCCGAGCAGTACTTC.

This clone showed up just a few times. The V gene is TRBV5-1, the J gene TRBJ2-1; D gene ambiguous. The CDR3 extends over 11 amino acids. Germline CDR1 is SGHRS and CDR2 is YFSETQ. The V end was cut by 2 bases, the J end by 5 bases, with 2 bases between. CDR3 loop: CASSFNNEQFF. In nucleotides, the CDR3 is TGCGCCAGCAGCTTTAACAATGAGCAGTTCTTC.

The V gene is TRBV5-8, the J gene TRBJ2-7; TRBD1 might be the D (6 bases). Trimming removed 5 bases at V and 4 bases at J, with 13 bases between. Germline loops: CDR1 SGHTS, CDR2 YDEGEE. The CDR3 has 13 amino acids. CDR3 DNA sequence: TGTGCCAGCAGGGATCGAGGGGGTTACGAGCAGTACTTC. Its protein is CASRDRGGYEQYF. Complete variable domain (other parts from reference TRBV5-8 and TRBJ2-7): EAGVTQSPTHLIKTRGQQATLRCSPISGHTSVYWYQQALGLGLQFLLWYDEGEERNRGNFPPRFSGRQFPNYSSELNVNALELEDSALYLCASRDRGGYEQYFGPGTRLTVT.

This clone was detected once. The rearrangement joins TRBV7-9 to TRBJ1-4, with D possibly TRBD1 on 6 matching bases. The CDR3 has 15 amino acids. Germline V lookup: CDR1 SEHNR, CDR2 FQNEAQ (reference sequence). V was trimmed by 2 bases and J by 6 bases, leaving 13 bases between them. The CDR3 DNA follows: TGTGCCAGCAGCTTACGGGGGGGCGAGGATGAAAAACTGTTTTTT. The encoded protein is CASSLRGGEDEKLFF.

This clone was seen a handful of times. The rearrangement joins TRBV7-9 to TRBJ2-7, with unresolved D. Germline V gives CDR1 SEHNR, CDR2 FQNEAQ (reference sequence). CDR3 length equals 14 residues. The ends were cut back, 5 bases at V and 3 bases at J, with 14 bases in the middle. The CDR3, as DNA: TGTGCCAGCAGCGCATACAGTGCTAACTACGAGCAGTACTTC. Amino acids: CASSAYSANYEQYF.

This clone has only a few counts. The chain carries TRBV29-1 and TRBJ2-3; 9 bases fit TRBD2. CDR3 length: 14 amino acids. Germline CDR1 reads SQVTM; CDR2 reads ANQGSEA. V gave up 5 bases and J gave up 1 base; unmatched junction bases: 4. The CDR3 DNA is TGCAGCGTTCGAATAGCGGGAGGCACAGATACGCAGTATTTT. This sequence encodes CSVRIAGGTDTQYF.

This clone was picked up a small number of times. The V and J genes are TRBV11-1 and TRBJ1-1; TRBD1 might be the D (5 bases). This CDR3 has 14 residues. Trimming pared 3 bases from V and 3 bases from J, leaving 11 bases between. The germline V gene has CDR1 SGHAT and CDR2 FQDESV (reference sequence). CDR3 in amino acids: CASSLQGRDTEAFF. Here the CDR3 DNA reads TGTGCCAGCAGCTTGCAGGGAAGGGACACTGAAGCTTTCTTT. Together with reference TRBV11-1 and TRBJ1-1, the CDR3 gives the full variable domain: EAEVAQSPRYKITEKSQAVAFWCDPISGHATLYWYRQILGQGPELLVQFQDESVVDDSQLPKDRFSAERLKGVDSTLKIQPAELGDSAMYLCASSLQGRDTEAFFGQGTRLTVV.

The chain is built from TRBV6-6 and TRBJ2-7; D may be TRBD1 (6 bases). The germline V and J ends were trimmed by 8 bases and 7 bases, with 21 bases remaining between them. From germline, CDR1 is MNHNY and CDR2 SVGAGI (reference sequence). This CDR3 comprises 14 residues. CDR3 coding DNA: TGTGCCAGCGGGGGCCGGGCAGGGCTGCGGGAGCAGTACTTC. The encoded protein is CASGGRAGLREQYF.

This clone was observed many times. The gene calls are TRBV13 and TRBJ2-7; TRBD2 matches at 12 bases. The CDR3 loop spans 17 amino acids. Germline assignment: CDR1 PRHDT and CDR2 FYEKMQ (reference sequence). V lost 5 bases, J lost 0 bases, and 8 bases stayed unmatched. For the CDR3, the DNA is TGTGCCAGCAGCCCCCAACTAGCGGGGGGATACTCCTACGAGCAGTACTTC. This encodes CASSPQLAGGYSYEQYF.

V is TRBV19 and J is TRBJ1-1, with D perhaps matching TRBD1 (5 bases). This CDR3 spans 14 amino acids. With 3 bases removed from V and 1 base from J, the gap between germline ends came to 9 bases. Per the germline V gene, CDR1 is LNHDA and CDR2 is SQIVND (reference sequence). The CDR3 coding sequence is TGTGCCAGTAGTATTGGAGGGGCGAACACTGAAGCTTTCTTT. It is translated as CASSIGGANTEAFF.

Concerning this clone: The same CDR3 also results from other DNA sequences found in this sample. The V gene is TRBV29-1, the J gene TRBJ2-7, with 8 bases fitting TRBD2. The germline V gene has CDR1 SQVTM and CDR2 ANQGSEA. J gave up 5 bases and V 5 bases, and 5 bases lay outside the gene matches. The CDR3 totals 12 residues. The CDR3 DNA reads TGCAGCGTTCGGGGGGGCCGCGACGAGCAGTACTTC. This encodes CSVRGGRDEQYF.

This rearrangement joins TRBV5-1 to TRBJ2-7, with 12 bases fitting TRBD2. Trimming cost V 0 bases and J 6 bases; bases outside gene matches: 4. The germline V gene encodes CDR1 SGHRS and CDR2 YFSETQ. The CDR3 length is 15 residues. The CDR3 loop reads CASSLASGRVGEQYF. The CDR3 nucleotides are TGCGCCAGCAGCTTGGCTAGCGGGAGGGTAGGCGAGCAGTACTTC.

CDR3 sequence: CASTHRGLAGAQEQFF. The CDR3 DNA is TGTGCCAGTACCCATAGGGGGCTAGCGGGGGCCCAAGAGCAGTTCTTC. The chain carries TRBV19 and TRBJ2-1; 10 nucleotides match TRBD2. Germline CDR1 reads LNHDA; CDR2 reads SQIVND (reference sequence). The J segment lost 10 bases and the V segment lost 7 bases, leaving 16 bases of the junction unmatched. The CDR3 runs to 16 residues.

This chain uses TRBV7-2 with TRBJ1-1, with 7 nucleotides matching TRBD1. The CDR3 is made up of 16 amino acids. Germline V CDR1 and CDR2: SGHTA, FQGNSA. The V segment lost 5 bases and the J segment 1 base; nucleotides outside the gene matches: 10. The CDR3 reads CASSLRDSGGNTEAFF. The CDR3 DNA sequence: TGTGCCAGCAGCCTCCGGGACAGCGGGGGGAACACTGAAGCTTTCTTT. The full variable domain, completed using reference TRBV7-2 and TRBJ1-1, is GAGVSQSPSNKVTEKGKDVELRCDPISGHTALYWYRQSLGQGLEFLIYFQGNSAPDKSGLPSDRFSAERTGGSVSTLTIQRTQQEDSAVYLCASSLRDSGGNTEAFFGQGTRLTVV.

The table lists this clone with a few counts. CDR3 sequence: CAWSRTWAGSTDTQYF. As DNA, the CDR3 is TGTGCCTGGAGTCGTACATGGGCAGGGAGCACAGATACGCAGTATTTT. The chain couples TRBV30 to TRBJ2-3; a possible D gene is TRBD1 (5 bases). V lost 2 bases to trimming and J lost 0 bases, with 15 bases between them. Germline V CDR1 and CDR2: GTSNPN, SVGIG (reference sequence). This CDR3 has 16 amino acids.

The chain joins TRBV5-1 to TRBJ1-6; maybe TRBD1 (5 bases). V was pared by 2 bases and J by 7 bases, with 16 bases between. Germline CDR1 SGHRS, CDR2 YFSETQ. The CDR3 consists of 16 residues. CDR3 nucleotide sequence: TGCGCCAGCAGCTTTTCGCCAAGGGGAATAAATTCACCCCTCCACTTT. Protein product: CASSFSPRGINSPLHF.

This clone was observed a handful of times. Written as DNA, the CDR3 is TGTGCCAGCAGCGCCGGGACAGGGGGACAAGAGACCCAGTACTTC. Translated, it gives CASSAGTGGQETQYF. V gene TRBV7-9 combines with J gene TRBJ2-5; 11 nucleotides match TRBD1. This CDR3 spans 15 amino acids. Trimming took 5 bases from V and 2 from J; bases not matched to a gene: 4. Looked up from germline, CDR1 is SEHNR and CDR2 is FQNEAQ (reference sequence).

This clone was seen only a few times. This chain uses TRBV2 with TRBJ2-5, with a tentative D call TRBD1 (5 bases). The V end lost 1 base, the J end lost 2 bases, and 8 bases lay between the germline ends. CDR3 length: 14 residues. Germline CDR1 is SNHLY and CDR2 is FYNNEI. The CDR3 is CASSEGTLQETQYF. CDR3 in DNA: TGTGCCAGCAGTGAAGGGACACTGCAAGAGACCCAGTACTTC.

This sequence joins TRBV11-1 and TRBJ2-1; TRBD2 agrees at 7 bases. Trimming removed 3 bases from V and 4 bases from J; junction bases left unmatched: 9. Germline assignment: CDR1 SGHAT and CDR2 FQDESV (reference sequence). The CDR3 totals 16 residues. The CDR3, as DNA: TGTGCCAGCAGCTTTCTATCGAGCGGGGTGTACAATGAGCAGTTCTTC. It is translated as CASSFLSSGVYNEQFF.

Details on this clone: The junction shows a germline mismatch at one end, possibly a read error. Additional DNA sequences in this sample encode the identical CDR3. The chain uses TRBV18 and TRBJ1-4; TRBD1 matches at 8 bases. CDR3 length: 13 amino acids. Germline assignment: CDR1 KGHSH and CDR2 LQKENI. The CDR3 loop is CASSPQGDEKLFF. The CDR3 coding sequence is TGTGCCAGCTCCCCACAGGGGGATGAAAAACTGTTTTTT.

This clone has only a few counts. V is TRBV12-5 and J is TRBJ1-2; D is ambiguous. The V gene lost 0 bases and the J gene lost 2 bases, with 13 bases spanning the gap. The CDR3 covers 16 residues. The germline V gene encodes CDR1 LGHNT and CDR2 FRNRAP. The CDR3 here is CASGLVLRGSNYGYTF. CDR3 coding DNA: TGTGCTAGTGGTTTGGTACTGCGAGGTTCAAACTATGGCTACACCTTC.

The chain links TRBV5-1 to TRBJ2-7; TRBD1 aligns across 8 bases. J lost 7 bases, V lost 5 bases, and 11 bases had no gene match. CDR1 is SGHRS, CDR2 YFSETQ, per germline. This CDR3 contains 14 residues. The CDR3: CASSSGQRDREQYF. The DNA of the CDR3 is TGCGCCAGCAGTTCGGGACAGAGGGACAGGGAGCAGTACTTC.